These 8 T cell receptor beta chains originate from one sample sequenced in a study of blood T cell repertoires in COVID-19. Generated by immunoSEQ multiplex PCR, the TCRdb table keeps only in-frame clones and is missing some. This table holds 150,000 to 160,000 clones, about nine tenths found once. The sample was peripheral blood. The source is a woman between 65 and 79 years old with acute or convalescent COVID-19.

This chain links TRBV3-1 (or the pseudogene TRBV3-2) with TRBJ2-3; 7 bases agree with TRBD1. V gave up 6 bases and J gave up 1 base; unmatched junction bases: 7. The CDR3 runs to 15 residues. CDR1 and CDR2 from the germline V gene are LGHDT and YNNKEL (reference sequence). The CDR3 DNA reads TGTGCCAGCAGAGGAAGAGGGGGCGGCACAGATACGCAGTATTTT. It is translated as CASRGRGGGTDTQYF.

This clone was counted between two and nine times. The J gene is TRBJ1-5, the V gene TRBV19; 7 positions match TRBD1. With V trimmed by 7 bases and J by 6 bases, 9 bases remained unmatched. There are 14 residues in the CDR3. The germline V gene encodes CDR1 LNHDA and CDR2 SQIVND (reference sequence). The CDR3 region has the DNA TGTGCCAGTAAACCGACAGGGCCTCGTCAGCCCCAGCATTTT. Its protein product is CASKPTGPRQPQHF. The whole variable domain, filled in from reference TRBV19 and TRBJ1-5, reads DGGITQSPKYLFRKEGQNVTLSCEQNLNHDAMYWYRQDPGQGLRLIYYSQIVNDFQKGDIAEGYSVSREKKESFPLTVTSAQKNPTAFYLCASKPTGPRQPQHFGDGTRLSIL.

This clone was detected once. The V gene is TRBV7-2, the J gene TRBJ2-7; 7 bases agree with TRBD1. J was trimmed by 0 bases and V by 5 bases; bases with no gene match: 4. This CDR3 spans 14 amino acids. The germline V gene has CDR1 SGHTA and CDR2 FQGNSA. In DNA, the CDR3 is TGTGCCAGCAGCCTCGGACAGGCCTCCTACGAGCAGTACTTC. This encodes CASSLGQASYEQYF. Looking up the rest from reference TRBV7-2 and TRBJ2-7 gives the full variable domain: GAGVSQSPSNKVTEKGKDVELRCDPISGHTALYWYRQSLGQGLEFLIYFQGNSAPDKSGLPSDRFSAERTGGSVSTLTIQRTQQEDSAVYLCASSLGQASYEQYFGPGTRLTVT.

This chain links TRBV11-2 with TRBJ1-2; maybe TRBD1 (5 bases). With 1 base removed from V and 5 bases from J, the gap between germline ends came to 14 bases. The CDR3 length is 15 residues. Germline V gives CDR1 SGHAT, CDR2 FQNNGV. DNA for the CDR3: TGTGCCAGCAGCTTAGTCGCGACAGAAGCTTATGGCTACACCTTC. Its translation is CASSLVATEAYGYTF.

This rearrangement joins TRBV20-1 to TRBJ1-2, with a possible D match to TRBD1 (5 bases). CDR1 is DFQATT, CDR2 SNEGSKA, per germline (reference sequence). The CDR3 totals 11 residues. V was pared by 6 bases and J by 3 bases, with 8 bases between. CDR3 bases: TGCAGTGCGTTCAGGGACTATGGCTACACCTTC. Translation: CSAFRDYGYTF.

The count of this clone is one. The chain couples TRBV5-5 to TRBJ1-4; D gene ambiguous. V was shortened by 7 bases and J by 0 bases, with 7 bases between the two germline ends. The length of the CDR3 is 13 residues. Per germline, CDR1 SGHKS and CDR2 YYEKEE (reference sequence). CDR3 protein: CASGAATNEKLFF. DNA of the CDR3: TGTGCCAGCGGAGCAGCAACTAATGAAAAACTGTTTTTT.

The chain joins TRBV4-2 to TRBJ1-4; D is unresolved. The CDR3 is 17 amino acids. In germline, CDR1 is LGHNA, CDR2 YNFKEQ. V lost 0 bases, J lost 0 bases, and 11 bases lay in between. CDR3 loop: CASSQEGTSATNEKLFF. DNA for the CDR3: TGTGCCAGCAGCCAAGAGGGCACTTCTGCAACTAATGAAAAACTGTTTTTT.

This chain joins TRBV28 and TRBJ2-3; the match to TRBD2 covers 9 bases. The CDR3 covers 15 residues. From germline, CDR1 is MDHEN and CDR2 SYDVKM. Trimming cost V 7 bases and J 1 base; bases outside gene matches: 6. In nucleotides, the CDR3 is TGTGCCAGCACCCCAGGCGGGGGGGGCACAGATACGCAGTATTTT. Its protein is CASTPGGGGTDTQYF.